What follows are 9 T cell receptor beta chains derived from one specimen sequenced in a study of cytomegalovirus exposure and HLA in healthy donors. PCR primers comprised 60 Vbeta and 13 Jbeta primers. Only in-frame clones appear in the TCRdb table, and some are missing; sequencing was by immunoSEQ multiplex PCR. The sample yields about 150,000 clones, 83% seen once. The sample was PBMCs. The receptors here all came from a man aged 40-49 years in good health and CMV-seronegative.

The V gene is TRBV7-2, the J gene TRBJ2-7, with 10 positions matching TRBD1. The CDR3 consists of 15 residues. V gave up 1 base and J gave up 4 bases; unmatched junction bases: 4. Germline CDR1 SGHTA, CDR2 FQGNSA. CDR3 DNA sequence: TGTGCCAGCAGCTTAGGGACAGGGGGGCAATACGAGCAGTACTTC. Its translation: CASSLGTGGQYEQYF.

The rearrangement joins TRBV5-4 to TRBJ2-1; D gene ambiguous. CDR1 SGHNT and CDR2 YYREEE come from the germline V gene (reference sequence). There are 15 residues in the CDR3. Trimming took 1 base from V and 0 from J, leaving 8 bases between them. CDR3 in amino acids: CASSLTRSSYNEQFF. Here the CDR3 DNA reads TGTGCCAGCAGCTTGACCCGGAGCTCCTACAATGAGCAGTTCTTC.

The sample holds one count of this clone. The rearrangement joins TRBV4-2 to TRBJ2-7; 8 bases fit TRBD1. Germline V lookup: CDR1 LGHNA, CDR2 YNFKEQ. This CDR3 has 14 residues. The V segment lost 5 bases and the J segment 4 bases; nucleotides outside the gene matches: 7. Here the CDR3 DNA reads TGTGCCAGCAGCACGGACAGGGTAGGGTACGAGCAGTACTTC. Its protein product is CASSTDRVGYEQYF.

The V and J genes are TRBV4-3 and TRBJ2-1; 9 bases agree with TRBD2. V lost 8 bases to trimming and J lost 10 bases; unmatched junction nucleotides: 6. The CDR3 has 12 amino acids. CDR1 and CDR2 from the germline V gene are LGHNA and YSLEER. CDR3 DNA sequence: TGCGCCAGCTCTAGCGGGACAAGAGAGCAGTTCTTC. Translation: CASSSGTREQFF.

V usage is TRBV5-6 and J usage is TRBJ2-7; D gene unclear. This CDR3 is 14 amino acids long. V lost 4 bases and J 4 bases, leaving 15 bases between the germline ends. The V gene's germline CDR1 is SGHDT and CDR2 YYEEEE. The CDR3 loop is CASSPWVAEYEQYF. The CDR3 DNA reads TGTGCCAGCAGCCCCTGGGTAGCTGAATACGAGCAGTACTTC.

V gene TRBV28 combines with J gene TRBJ2-6, with 7 positions matching TRBD1. The CDR3 has 17 residues. From germline, CDR1 is MDHEN and CDR2 SYDVKM. V was clipped by 6 bases and J by 4 bases; unmatched bases: 12. CDR3 DNA sequence: TGTGCCAGCAGCCCCCAGGGGGTCCCCTCCGGGGCCAACGTCCTGACTTTC. Amino acid sequence: CASSPQGVPSGANVLTF.

This rearrangement joins TRBV30 to TRBJ2-5; 7 bases map to TRBD2. Judging by the DNA end, TRBJ2-7 fits better; the J call may be wrong. The CDR3 is 14 residues long. Germline-derived CDR1 and CDR2 are GTSNPN and SVGIG (reference sequence). In nucleotides, the CDR3 is TGTGCCTGGCGTGGCGGGAGAGCCTTCTACGAGCAGTACTTC. It yields the protein CAWRGGRAFYEQYF.

The chain joins TRBV27 to TRBJ1-3; 9 bases line up with TRBD1. This CDR3 is 18 amino acids long. V was clipped by 3 bases and J by 1 base; unmatched bases: 10. CDR1 and CDR2 from the germline V gene are MNHEY and SMNVEV (reference sequence). The CDR3 region is CASSLSGQGEGSGNTIYF. The CDR3 DNA sequence: TGTGCCAGCAGTTTGTCGGGACAGGGTGAGGGGTCTGGAAACACCATATATTTT.

This clone was observed a handful of times. The chain joins TRBV4-1 to TRBJ1-1; tentative D call: TRBD1 (5 bases). Trimming cost V 2 bases and J 5 bases, with 6 bases left between them. The CDR3 is 12 residues long. CDR1 is MGHRA, CDR2 YSYEKL, per germline. The CDR3: CASSQKGTEAFF. CDR3 nucleotides: TGCGCCAGCAGCCAAAAGGGGACTGAAGCTTTCTTT.